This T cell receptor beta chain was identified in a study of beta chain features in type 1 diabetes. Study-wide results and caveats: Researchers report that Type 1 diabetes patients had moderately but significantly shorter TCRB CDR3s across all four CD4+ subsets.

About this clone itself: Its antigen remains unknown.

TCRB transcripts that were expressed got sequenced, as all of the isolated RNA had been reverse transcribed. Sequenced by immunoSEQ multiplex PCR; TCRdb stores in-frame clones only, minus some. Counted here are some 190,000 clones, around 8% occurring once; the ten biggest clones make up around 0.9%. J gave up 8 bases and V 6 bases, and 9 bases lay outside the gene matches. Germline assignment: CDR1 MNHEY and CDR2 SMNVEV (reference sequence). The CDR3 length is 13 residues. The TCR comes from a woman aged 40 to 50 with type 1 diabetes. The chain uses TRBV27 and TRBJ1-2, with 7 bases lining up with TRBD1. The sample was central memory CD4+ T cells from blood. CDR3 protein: CASSKDRAGGYTF. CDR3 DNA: TGTGCCAGCAGCAAAGACAGGGCGGGCGGCTACACCTTC.